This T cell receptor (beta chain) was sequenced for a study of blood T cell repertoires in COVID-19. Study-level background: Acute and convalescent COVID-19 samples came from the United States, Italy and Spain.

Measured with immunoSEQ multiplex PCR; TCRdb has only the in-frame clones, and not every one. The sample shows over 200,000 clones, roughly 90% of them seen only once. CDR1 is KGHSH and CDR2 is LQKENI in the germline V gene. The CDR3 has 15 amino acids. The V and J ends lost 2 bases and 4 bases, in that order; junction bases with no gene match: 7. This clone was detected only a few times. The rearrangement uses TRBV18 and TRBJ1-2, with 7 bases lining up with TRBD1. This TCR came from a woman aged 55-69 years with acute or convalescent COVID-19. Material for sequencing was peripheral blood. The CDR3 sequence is CASSPDRATIYGYTF. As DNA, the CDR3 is TGTGCCAGCTCACCAGACAGGGCGACAATCTATGGCTACACCTTC. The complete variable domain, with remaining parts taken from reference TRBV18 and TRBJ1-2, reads NAGVMQNPRHLVRRRGQEARLRCSPMKGHSHVYWYRQLPEEGLKFMVYLQKENIIDESGMPKERFSAEFPKEGPSILRIQQVVRGDSAAYFCASSPDRATIYGYTFGSGTRLTVV.